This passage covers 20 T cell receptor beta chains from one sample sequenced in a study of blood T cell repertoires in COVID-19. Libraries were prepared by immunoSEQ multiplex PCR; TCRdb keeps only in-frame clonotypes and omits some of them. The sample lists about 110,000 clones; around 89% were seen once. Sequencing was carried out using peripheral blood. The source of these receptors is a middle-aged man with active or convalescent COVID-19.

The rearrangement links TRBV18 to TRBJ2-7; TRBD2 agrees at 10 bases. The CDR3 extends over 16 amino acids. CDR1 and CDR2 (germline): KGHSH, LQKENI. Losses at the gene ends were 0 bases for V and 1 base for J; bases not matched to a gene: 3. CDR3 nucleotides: TGTGCCAGCTCACCACCTACTAGCGGGATTTCCTACGAGCAGTACTTC. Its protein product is CASSPPTSGISYEQYF. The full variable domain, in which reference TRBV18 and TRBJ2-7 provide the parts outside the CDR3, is NAGVMQNPRHLVRRRGQEARLRCSPMKGHSHVYWYRQLPEEGLKFMVYLQKENIIDESGMPKERFSAEFPKEGPSILRIQQVVRGDSAAYFCASSPPTSGISYEQYFGPGTRLTVT.

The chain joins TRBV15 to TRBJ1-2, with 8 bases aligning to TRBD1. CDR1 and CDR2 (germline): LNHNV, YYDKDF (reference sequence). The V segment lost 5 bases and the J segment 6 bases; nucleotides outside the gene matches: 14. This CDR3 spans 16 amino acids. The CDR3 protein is CATSPTGQGKRDGYTF. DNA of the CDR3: TGTGCCACCAGCCCCACCGGACAGGGAAAGCGTGATGGCTACACCTTC.

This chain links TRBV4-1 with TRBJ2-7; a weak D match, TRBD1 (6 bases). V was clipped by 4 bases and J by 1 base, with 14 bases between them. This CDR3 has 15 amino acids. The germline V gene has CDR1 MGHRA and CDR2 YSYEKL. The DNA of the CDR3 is TGCGCCAGCAGCCTCCGACAGGCCCTATCCTACGAGCAGTACTTC. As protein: CASSLRQALSYEQYF.

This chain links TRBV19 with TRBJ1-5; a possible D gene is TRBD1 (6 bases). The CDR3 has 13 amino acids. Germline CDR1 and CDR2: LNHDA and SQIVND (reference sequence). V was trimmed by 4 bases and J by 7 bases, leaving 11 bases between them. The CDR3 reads CASSTKGGQPQHF. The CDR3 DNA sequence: TGTGCCAGTAGTACCAAAGGGGGACAGCCCCAGCATTTT.

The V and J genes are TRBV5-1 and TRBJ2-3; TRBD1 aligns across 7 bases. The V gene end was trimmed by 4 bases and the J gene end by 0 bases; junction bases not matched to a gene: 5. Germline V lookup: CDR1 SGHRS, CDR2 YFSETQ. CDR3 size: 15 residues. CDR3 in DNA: TGCGCCAGCAGCCGGTCAGGGGGAAGCACAGATACGCAGTATTTT. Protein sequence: CASSRSGGSTDTQYF.

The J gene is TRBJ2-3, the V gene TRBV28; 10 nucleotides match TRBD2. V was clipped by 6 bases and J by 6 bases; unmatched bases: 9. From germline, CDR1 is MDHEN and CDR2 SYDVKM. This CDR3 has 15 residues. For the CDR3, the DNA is TGTGCCAGCAGCAGGAGCGGGAGGGTTAGGGATACGCAGTATTTT. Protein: CASSRSGRVRDTQYF.

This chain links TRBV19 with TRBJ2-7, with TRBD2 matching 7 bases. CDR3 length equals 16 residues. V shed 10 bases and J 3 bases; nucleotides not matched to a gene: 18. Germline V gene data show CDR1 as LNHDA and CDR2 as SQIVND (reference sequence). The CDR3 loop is CATREGHSYRNYEQYF. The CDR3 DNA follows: TGTGCCACTAGGGAGGGCCATTCGTATCGGAACTACGAGCAGTACTTC.

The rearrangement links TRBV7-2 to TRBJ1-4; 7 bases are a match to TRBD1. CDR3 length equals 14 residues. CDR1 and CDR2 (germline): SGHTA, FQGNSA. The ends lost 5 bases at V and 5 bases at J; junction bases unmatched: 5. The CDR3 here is CASSPRTGNEKLFF. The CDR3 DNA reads TGTGCCAGCAGCCCCCGGACAGGCAATGAAAAACTGTTTTTT.

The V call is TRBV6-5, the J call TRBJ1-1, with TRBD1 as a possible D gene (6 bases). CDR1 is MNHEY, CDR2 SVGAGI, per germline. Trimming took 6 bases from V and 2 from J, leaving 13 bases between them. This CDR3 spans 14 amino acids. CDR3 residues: CASSPGGGNTEAFF. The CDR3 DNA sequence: TGTGCCAGCAGCCCGGGGGGGGGCAACACTGAAGCTTTCTTT.

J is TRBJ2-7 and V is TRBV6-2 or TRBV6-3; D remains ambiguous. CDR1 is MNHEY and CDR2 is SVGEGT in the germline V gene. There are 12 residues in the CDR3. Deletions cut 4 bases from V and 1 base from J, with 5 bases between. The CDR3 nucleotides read TGTGCCAGCAGTTGGCGGTCCTACGAGCAGTACTTC. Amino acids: CASSWRSYEQYF.

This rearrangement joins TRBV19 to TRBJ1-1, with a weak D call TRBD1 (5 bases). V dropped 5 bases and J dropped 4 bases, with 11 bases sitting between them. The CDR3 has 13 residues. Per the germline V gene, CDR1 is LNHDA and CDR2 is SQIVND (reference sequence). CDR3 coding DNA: TGTGCCAGTAGTCAACAGGTGGGCACTGAAGCTTTCTTT. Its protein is CASSQQVGTEAFF.

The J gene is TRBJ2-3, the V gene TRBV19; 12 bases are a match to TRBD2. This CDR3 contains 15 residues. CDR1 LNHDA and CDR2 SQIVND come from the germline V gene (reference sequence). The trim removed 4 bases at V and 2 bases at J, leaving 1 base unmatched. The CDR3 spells CASSRLAGVTDTQYF. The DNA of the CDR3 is TGTGCCAGTAGTAGACTAGCGGGAGTCACAGATACGCAGTATTTT.

This CDR3 reads CAWSHLSVQGIQFF. CDR3 sequence (DNA): TGTGCCTGGAGTCACCTCTCCGTACAGGGCATACAGTTCTTC. This chain connects TRBV30 to TRBJ2-1; a weak D match, TRBD1 (6 bases). Looked up from germline, CDR1 is GTSNPN and CDR2 is SVGIG (reference sequence). The CDR3 has 14 amino acids. V was clipped by 2 bases and J by 13 bases, with 21 bases between them.

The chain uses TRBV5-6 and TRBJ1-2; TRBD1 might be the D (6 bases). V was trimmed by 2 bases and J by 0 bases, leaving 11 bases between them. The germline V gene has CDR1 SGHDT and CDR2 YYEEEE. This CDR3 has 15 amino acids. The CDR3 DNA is TGTGCCAGCAGCTTAGACAGGAATGCTAACTATGGCTACACCTTC. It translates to CASSLDRNANYGYTF.

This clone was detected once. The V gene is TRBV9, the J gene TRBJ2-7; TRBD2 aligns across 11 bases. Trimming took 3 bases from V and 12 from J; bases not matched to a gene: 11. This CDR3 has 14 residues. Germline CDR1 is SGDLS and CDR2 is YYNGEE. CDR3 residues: CASSEFLAGGPRYF. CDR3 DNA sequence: TGTGCCAGCAGCGAGTTCTTAGCGGGAGGGCCGAGGTACTTC.

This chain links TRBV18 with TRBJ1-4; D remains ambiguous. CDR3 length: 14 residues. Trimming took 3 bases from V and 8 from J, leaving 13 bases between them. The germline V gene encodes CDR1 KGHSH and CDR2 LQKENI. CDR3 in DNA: TGTGCCAGCTCACCCGGAGCTACCTTCGAAAAACTGTTTTTT. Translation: CASSPGATFEKLFF.

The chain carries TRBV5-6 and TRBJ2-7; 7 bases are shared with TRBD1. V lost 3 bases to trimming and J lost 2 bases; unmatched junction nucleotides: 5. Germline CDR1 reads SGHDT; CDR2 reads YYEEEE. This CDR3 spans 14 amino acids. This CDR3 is CASSSAGGTYEQYF. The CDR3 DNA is TGTGCCAGCAGCTCAGCAGGGGGAACCTACGAGCAGTACTTC. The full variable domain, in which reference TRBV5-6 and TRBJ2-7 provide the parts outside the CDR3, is DAGVTQSPTHLIKTRGQQVTLRCSPKSGHDTVSWYQQALGQGPQFIFQYYEEEERQRGNFPDRFSGHQFPNYSSELNVNALLLGDSALYLCASSSAGGTYEQYFGPGTRLTVT.

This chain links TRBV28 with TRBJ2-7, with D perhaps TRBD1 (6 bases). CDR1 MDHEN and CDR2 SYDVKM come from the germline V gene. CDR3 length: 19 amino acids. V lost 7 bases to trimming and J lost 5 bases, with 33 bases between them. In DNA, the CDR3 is TGTGCCAGCACCCTACCACCCGGCAGGGGCGGCCGTCTGAACAACGAGCAGTACTTC. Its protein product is CASTLPPGRGGRLNNEQYF.

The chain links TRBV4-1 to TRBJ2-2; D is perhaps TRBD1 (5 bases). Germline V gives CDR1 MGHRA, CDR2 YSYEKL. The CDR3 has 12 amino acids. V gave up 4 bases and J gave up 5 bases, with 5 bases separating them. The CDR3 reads CASSRQTGELFF. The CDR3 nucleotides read TGCGCCAGCAGCCGACAGACCGGGGAGCTGTTTTTT.

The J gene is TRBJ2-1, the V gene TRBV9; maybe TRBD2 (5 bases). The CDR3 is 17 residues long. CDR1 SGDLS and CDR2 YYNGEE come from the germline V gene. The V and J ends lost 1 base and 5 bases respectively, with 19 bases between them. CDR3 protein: CASSVKGAPVLNNEQFF. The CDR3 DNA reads TGTGCCAGCAGCGTAAAGGGAGCGCCTGTTCTCAACAATGAGCAGTTCTTC.